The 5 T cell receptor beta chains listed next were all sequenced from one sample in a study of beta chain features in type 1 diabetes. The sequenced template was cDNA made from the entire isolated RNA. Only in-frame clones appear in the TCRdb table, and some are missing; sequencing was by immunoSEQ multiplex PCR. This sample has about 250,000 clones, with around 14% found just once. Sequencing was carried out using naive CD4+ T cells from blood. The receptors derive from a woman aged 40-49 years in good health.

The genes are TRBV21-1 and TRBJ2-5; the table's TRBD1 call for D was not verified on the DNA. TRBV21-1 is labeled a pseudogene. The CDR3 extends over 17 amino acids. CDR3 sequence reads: CASSAKFWRTGEETQYF. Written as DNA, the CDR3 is TGTGCCAGCAGCGCCAAGTTTTGGCGGACAGGGGAAGAGACCCAGTACTTC.

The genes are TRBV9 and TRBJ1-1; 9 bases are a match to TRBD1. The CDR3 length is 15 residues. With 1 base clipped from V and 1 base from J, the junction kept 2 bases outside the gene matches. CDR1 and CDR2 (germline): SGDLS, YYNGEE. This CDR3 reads CASSVMGQGNTEAFF. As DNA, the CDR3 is TGTGCCAGCAGCGTAATGGGACAGGGGAACACTGAAGCTTTCTTT.

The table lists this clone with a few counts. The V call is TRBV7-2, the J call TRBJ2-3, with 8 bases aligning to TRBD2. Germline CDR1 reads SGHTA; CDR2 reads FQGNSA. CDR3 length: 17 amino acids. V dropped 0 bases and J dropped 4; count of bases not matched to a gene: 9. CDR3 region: CASSLAPGGLAPDTQYF. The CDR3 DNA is TGTGCCAGCAGCTTAGCGCCCGGAGGACTAGCCCCAGATACGCAGTATTTT. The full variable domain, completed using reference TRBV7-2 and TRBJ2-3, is GAGVSQSPSNKVTEKGKDVELRCDPISGHTALYWYRQSLGQGLEFLIYFQGNSAPDKSGLPSDRFSAERTGGSVSTLTIQRTQQEDSAVYLCASSLAPGGLAPDTQYFGPGTRLTVL.

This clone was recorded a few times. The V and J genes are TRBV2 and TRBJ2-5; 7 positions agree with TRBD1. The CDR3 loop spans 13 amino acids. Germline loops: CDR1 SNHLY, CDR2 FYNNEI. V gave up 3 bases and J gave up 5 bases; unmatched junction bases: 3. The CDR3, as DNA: TGTGCCAGCAGTGAGAGGGGGCGGGAGACCCAGTACTTC. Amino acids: CASSERGRETQYF.

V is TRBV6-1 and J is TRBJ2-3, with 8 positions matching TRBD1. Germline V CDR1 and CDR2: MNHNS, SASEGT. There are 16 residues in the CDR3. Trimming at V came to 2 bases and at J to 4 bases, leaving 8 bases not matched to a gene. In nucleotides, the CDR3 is TGTGCCAGCAGTGAATGGGGGCAGGGGGCCGCAGATACGCAGTATTTT. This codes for CASSEWGQGAADTQYF.